This is a list of T cell receptor beta chains from one sample in a study of T cell responses to AZD1222 COVID-19 vaccine. Using immunoSEQ multiplex PCR, the repertoire was profiled, and TCRdb retains in-frame clones only, with some absent. The sample yields approximately 190,000 clones, approximately 92% seen once. The sample was peripheral blood, taken on day 0 of AZD1222 vaccination. The receptors were sampled from an adult in good health. The CDR3 runs from the conserved cysteine through the conserved F or W. The order of the fields is CDR3 protein, V gene, J gene.

cdr3_aa: CASIRDRYGYTF
v_call: TRBV2
j_call: TRBJ1-2

cdr3_aa: CASRWTGVDEQYF
v_call: TRBV6-5
j_call: TRBJ2-7

cdr3_aa: CASSAGTLNTDTQYF
v_call: TRBV5-1
j_call: TRBJ2-3

cdr3_aa: CASRSAPNYGYTF
v_call: TRBV28
j_call: TRBJ1-2

cdr3_aa: CASSLEGFSYEQYF
v_call: TRBV5-1
j_call: TRBJ2-7

cdr3_aa: CASSPLGGEYNEQFF
v_call: TRBV18
j_call: TRBJ2-1

cdr3_aa: CASSPRLAGVGNEQFF
v_call: TRBV11-2
j_call: TRBJ2-1

cdr3_aa: CASSLVRGGNQPQHF
v_call: TRBV7-2
j_call: TRBJ1-5

cdr3_aa: CASSGPGTNGYTF
v_call: TRBV7-3
j_call: TRBJ1-2

cdr3_aa: CAISQRGGSYEQYF
v_call: TRBV6-5
j_call: TRBJ2-7

cdr3_aa: CASSDDYGRFYSNQPQHF
v_call: TRBV6-1
j_call: TRBJ1-5

cdr3_aa: CASSPYNEQFF
v_call: TRBV7-2
j_call: TRBJ2-1

cdr3_aa: CASSLRGATSGNTIYF
v_call: TRBV4-1
j_call: TRBJ1-3

cdr3_aa: CATSRDVSNQPQHF
v_call: TRBV15
j_call: TRBJ1-5

cdr3_aa: CASSFAQGREYF
v_call: TRBV7-9
j_call: TRBJ2-7

cdr3_aa: CASSLGWGQPQHF
v_call: TRBV9
j_call: TRBJ1-5

cdr3_aa: CSVERVAGGELFF
v_call: TRBV29-1
j_call: TRBJ2-2

cdr3_aa: CASSSPGHRGGYTF
v_call: TRBV27
j_call: TRBJ1-2

cdr3_aa: CASSLARGSAFF
v_call: TRBV5-4
j_call: TRBJ1-1

cdr3_aa: CASSTIENLFF
v_call: TRBV2
j_call: TRBJ1-4

cdr3_aa: CAISGTGVYGYTF
v_call: TRBV10-3
j_call: TRBJ1-2

cdr3_aa: CASSPDRSVRGYTF
v_call: TRBV19
j_call: TRBJ1-2

cdr3_aa: CASSPSRETQYF
v_call: TRBV7-2
j_call: TRBJ2-5

cdr3_aa: CASSLGGLAGSTDTQYF
v_call: TRBV5-1
j_call: TRBJ2-3

cdr3_aa: CASSLTDGSSYEQYF
v_call: TRBV7-9
j_call: TRBJ2-7

cdr3_aa: CASSLNGDSPLHF
v_call: TRBV5-5
j_call: TRBJ1-6

cdr3_aa: CASSLEGRLDYGYTF
v_call: TRBV11-2
j_call: TRBJ1-2

cdr3_aa: CASRDRRDSSEQYF
v_call: TRBV2
j_call: TRBJ2-7

cdr3_aa: CASSQEFRGPTYGYTF
v_call: TRBV3-1/TRBV3-2
j_call: TRBJ1-2

cdr3_aa: CASSLYQGRAVNTEAFF
v_call: TRBV27
j_call: TRBJ1-1

cdr3_aa: CASASGQREGYTF
v_call: TRBV5-1
j_call: TRBJ1-2

cdr3_aa: CASSLVRATETQYF
v_call: TRBV27
j_call: TRBJ2-5

cdr3_aa: CASSPTGVWGYTF
v_call: TRBV7-8
j_call: TRBJ1-2

cdr3_aa: CASSGQVNTEAFF
v_call: TRBV7-2
j_call: TRBJ1-1

cdr3_aa: CASSQGLGEKLFF
v_call: TRBV18
j_call: TRBJ1-4

cdr3_aa: CASRTAGTSGGSYNEQFF
v_call: TRBV7-2
j_call: TRBJ2-1

cdr3_aa: CASRLGGNYGYTF
v_call: TRBV28
j_call: TRBJ1-2

cdr3_aa: CASSDTYLLGDSEQYF
v_call: TRBV6-4
j_call: TRBJ2-7

cdr3_aa: CATPAFPGQGLNTGELFF
v_call: TRBV10-3
j_call: TRBJ2-2

cdr3_aa: CASSLEVGGSSGNTIYF
v_call: TRBV5-1
j_call: TRBJ1-3

cdr3_aa: CSFGQGADYGYTF
v_call: TRBV29-1
j_call: TRBJ1-2

cdr3_aa: CASRIARVLGYTF
v_call: TRBV28
j_call: TRBJ1-2

cdr3_aa: CASSKQVGGVDEQFF
v_call: TRBV7-6
j_call: TRBJ2-1

cdr3_aa: CASSETGARNTIYF
v_call: TRBV6-1
j_call: TRBJ1-3

cdr3_aa: CASSNRAVAKNIQYF
v_call: TRBV28
j_call: TRBJ2-4

cdr3_aa: CASSVASSGRETQYF
v_call: TRBV9
j_call: TRBJ2-5

cdr3_aa: CAWSVPGGGETQYF
v_call: TRBV30
j_call: TRBJ2-5

cdr3_aa: CASSNWQGTNTEAFF
v_call: TRBV11-1
j_call: TRBJ1-1

cdr3_aa: CASSATTSTDTQYF
v_call: TRBV2
j_call: TRBJ2-3

cdr3_aa: CASSPTGGTGNTEAFF
v_call: TRBV18
j_call: TRBJ1-1

cdr3_aa: CASRGRGGTGELFF
v_call: TRBV6-5
j_call: TRBJ2-2

cdr3_aa: CASSLSGLPQETQYF
v_call: TRBV7-2
j_call: TRBJ2-5